This T cell receptor (beta chain) was recorded in a study of cytomegalovirus exposure and HLA in healthy donors. Remarks on this clone: Its antigen is as yet unknown.

Both 60 Vbeta primers and 13 Jbeta primers went into the PCR. Libraries were prepared by immunoSEQ multiplex PCR; TCRdb keeps only in-frame clonotypes and omits some of them. The data show about 120,000 clones, 60% to 85% seen once. Study findings and constraints: TCR beta chains associated with HLA were, in a later analysis, more clonally expanded than equally common others. As was reported, the classifier diagnosed cytomegalovirus status with high specificity and sensitivity.

The sample was PBMCs. This TCR was recovered from a woman in her forties in good health and CMV-seropositive.

The DNA for the CDR3 is TGTGCCAGCAGCCCCCTAGGGGGGGACTCCTACGAGCAGTACTTC. Residues: CASSPLGGDSYEQYF. V gene TRBV5-4 combines with J gene TRBJ2-7; D is perhaps TRBD2 (7 bases). Germline CDR1 SGHNT, CDR2 YYREEE (reference sequence). This CDR3 contains 15 residues. The V end was cut by 4 bases, the J end by 0 bases, with 14 bases between. The entire variable domain, with the rest obtained from reference TRBV5-4 and TRBJ2-7, is as follows: ETGVTQSPTHLIKTRGQQVTLRCSSQSGHNTVSWYQQALGQGPQFIFQYYREEENGRGNFPPRFSGLQFPNYSSELNVNALELDDSALYLCASSPLGGDSYEQYFGPGTRLTVT.